These 7 T cell receptor beta chains were all obtained from the same sample, sequenced in a study of T cells after yellow fever vaccination. TCRdb independently ran MiXCR on the 5' RACE reads; one entry per CDR3 protein. The sample records around 350,000 distinct CDR3 sequences, 6.2% being singletons. The source material was PBMCs, sampled 5 days after the yellow fever booster vaccination. The receptor source for this set is a man younger than 45 who received the YFV17D yellow fever vaccine.

This clonotype was recorded a few times. The rearrangement links TRBV7-2 to TRBJ2-3; D ambiguous. This CDR3 spans 15 amino acids. Deletions cut 7 bases from V and 3 bases from J, with 17 bases between. Germline loops: CDR1 SGHTA, CDR2 FQGNSA. CDR3 protein: CASTLGQTLTDTQYF. The CDR3 bases are TGTGCCAGCACCCTCGGCCAGACCCTTACAGATACGCAGTATTTT.

This clonotype showed up just a few times. The chain carries TRBV5-1 and TRBJ2-5, with 8 bases identical to TRBD1. V lost 5 bases, J lost 5 bases, and 2 bases stayed unmatched. This CDR3 contains 12 residues. Germline CDR1 SGHRS, CDR2 YFSETQ. The CDR3 here is CASSQGAETQYF. The DNA of the CDR3 is TGCGCCAGCAGTCAGGGGGCCGAGACCCAGTACTTC.

The DNA of the CDR3 is TGCAGTGCTAATAAAGCGGGGAGCTCCTACAATGAGCAGTTCTTC. This sequence encodes CSANKAGSSYNEQFF. The V gene is TRBV20-1, the J gene TRBJ2-1; TRBD2 matches 7 bases. The CDR3 loop spans 15 amino acids. CDR1 DFQATT and CDR2 SNEGSKA come from the germline V gene (reference sequence). After removal of 4 bases from V and 0 bases from J, the junction contained 6 bases not matched to a gene.

This clonotype was recorded many times. The chain carries TRBV7-2 and TRBJ2-2; D unclear. CDR1 and CDR2 (germline): SGHTA, FQGNSA. The CDR3 has 12 residues. V lost 8 bases and J lost 6, with 10 bases in between. In nucleotides, the CDR3 is TGTGCCAGCCCCAGACGGGCCGGGGAGCTGTTTTTT. It specifies CASPRRAGELFF.

This clonotype was recorded many times. The chain is built from TRBV29-1 and TRBJ2-7; 9 bases are shared with TRBD1. Germline V gene lookup returns CDR1 SQVTM and CDR2 ANQGSEA. This CDR3 spans 12 amino acids. The J segment lost 4 bases and the V segment lost 3 bases, leaving 1 base of the junction unmatched. CDR3 in DNA: TGCAGCGTTGAGGGACAGGGTTACGAGCAGTACTTC. It is translated as CSVEGQGYEQYF.

This rearrangement joins TRBV5-1 to TRBJ2-2; 9 nucleotides agree with TRBD2. With V trimmed by 0 bases and J by 4 bases, 1 base remained unmatched. The germline V gene has CDR1 SGHRS and CDR2 YFSETQ. The CDR3 covers 15 residues. The CDR3 spells CASSLGLAVTGELFF. The CDR3 coding sequence is TGCGCCAGCAGCTTGGGACTAGCGGTCACCGGGGAGCTGTTTTTT. Full variable domain (rest looked up from reference TRBV5-1 and TRBJ2-2): KAGVTQTPRYLIKTRGQQVTLSCSPISGHRSVSWYQQTPGQGLQFLFEYFSETQRNKGNFPGRFSGRQFSNSRSEMNVSTLELGDSALYLCASSLGLAVTGELFFGEGSRLTVL.

This rearrangement joins TRBV2 to TRBJ1-2; unclear D gene. Germline assignment: CDR1 SNHLY and CDR2 FYNNEI. The CDR3 is 14 residues long. Trimming pared 5 bases from V and 8 bases from J, leaving 18 bases between. The chain's CDR3 is CASSLTDWQGGYTF. CDR3 sequence (DNA): TGTGCCAGCAGTCTCACCGACTGGCAAGGAGGCTACACCTTC.